This T cell receptor (beta chain) was observed in a study of T cell responses to AZD1222 COVID-19 vaccine. Study-wide findings and caveats: Sampled repertoires all dated from after the peak T cell response.

The CDR3 totals 12 residues. V was clipped by 9 bases and J by 4 bases, with 13 bases between them. Germline V gives CDR1 SEHNR, CDR2 FQNEAQ (reference sequence). Samples with a second dose at about 4 or about 12 weeks were pooled together. Concerning this clone: Its specificity is not known.

Repertoires were generated with immunoSEQ multiplex PCR, while TCRdb's copy carries only in-frame clones and drops some. The data contain over 45,000 clones, around 89% of them seen just once; the ten biggest clones take up 14%. The V gene is TRBV7-9, the J gene TRBJ2-7, with D maybe TRBD1 (7 bases). Specimen: peripheral blood, collected 28 days after the second AZD1222 dose. This sequence originates from an adult who received the AZD1222 COVID-19 vaccine. The DNA for the CDR3 is TGTGCCAGTTCGACAGGGAGGTACGAGCAGTACTTC. Translation: CASSTGRYEQYF.